What follows is one T cell receptor beta chain and its context. Its target is unknown. The sample originates from a study of beta chain features in type 1 diabetes. Findings of the study overall: Shorter TCRB CDR3s, moderately but significantly so, were found in Type 1 diabetes patients in all four CD4+ subsets. It was among patients, rather than healthy donors, that naive, central memory and Treg TCRB repertoires appeared more similar.

The CDR3 is 17 amino acids. V trimming: 0 bases; J trimming: 9 bases; junction bases outside the gene matches: 8. Looked up from germline, CDR1 is SGHVS and CDR2 is FQNEAQ. Sequenced material consisted of expressed TCRB transcripts (all of the isolated RNA was reverse transcribed). Only in-frame clones appear in the TCRdb table, and some are missing; sequencing was by immunoSEQ multiplex PCR. Here the sample spans roughly 41,000 clones, around half being singletons. V and J are TRBV7-8 and TRBJ1-6; TRBD1 matches 10 bases. This sequence was found in a woman between 18 and 29 years old in good health. The sample consisted of central memory CD4+ T cells from blood. The CDR3 nucleotides are TGTGCCAGCAGCTTAGCAGGAACCGGGACAGGGGTTTCACCCCTCCACTTT. Translating it yields CASSLAGTGTGVSPLHF.